This paragraph covers one TCR beta chain sequence. It has no known antigen specificity. Base qualities are not provided; no much larger clone lies one nucleotide away. The entry originates in a study of blood T cell repertoires in COVID-19 (dated by TCRdb to 2019 to 2021). At the level of the whole study: Recovered participants in ImmuneRACE Cohort 3 were defined by two consecutive negative NP/OP PCR tests, clearance by a healthcare professional, or resolution of symptoms. Sample metadata almost always included a de-identified subject ID, COVID-19 status, age in years and sex. Deeply sampled blood TCRbeta repertoires from subjects exposed to, actively infected with, or recovered from COVID-19 were included in the dataset. The samples were drawn from two sources: the first 160 participants of the ongoing ImmuneRACE study, and over 1,000 subjects contributed by 6 global collaborators. The material from the prospective study consisted of cDNA or gDNA derived from T cells, B-cell-depleted T cells, or PBMCs. Collaborator samples came from the United States, Italy and Spain and covered acute and convalescent phases of COVID-19. HLA class I and class II types, where available, came from metadata supplied by the sample provider rather than from assay-based typing. A freely available public database, intended as a resource for researchers studying the immune response to SARS-CoV-2, is where the repertoires were released.

The CDR1 and CDR2 encoded by the germline V gene (reference sequence) are GTSNPN and SVGIG. The CDR3 has 20 amino acids, counting the end cysteine and phenylalanine. Just the 60-base CDR3 DNA is kept, in frame starting at base 1. V lost 4 bases and J lost 5 bases; the stretch between them is 33 bases long. The study at large found these results: The quantity of clinical and demographic metadata differed by source and by participant and was supplied without curation.

In the prospective study, participants were roughly 18 to 100 years old, resided in approximately 22 geographic areas of the United States, and were enrolled through a virtual design. In the prospective study, participants were assigned to cohorts based on the clinical history participants reported in a screening survey and a study questionnaire. In the prospective study, whole blood, serum and a nasopharyngeal or oropharyngeal swab were collected from each participant by mobile phlebotomists. Over a 2-month period, participants in the prospective study had the option of providing additional blood draws and questionnaires. Before DNA extraction, blood samples from the prospective study were shipped at room temperature or frozen. The immunoSEQ Assay, a bias-controlled multiplex PCR, was used to amplify TCRbeta CDR3 regions from genomic DNA. For the original study's pipeline: Within the assay, amplification of reference gene primers was used to estimate how many nucleated cells each sample contained. To quantify the absolute abundance of each unique TCRbeta CDR3 rearrangement, sequence reads were collapsed and filtered. For each sample, productive Simpson clonality was calculated by taking the square root of Simpson's diversity index across productive rearrangements. TCRdb holds this immuneACCESS table with in-frame rearrangements only. Some clones are missing; in checked studies, unresolved V genes explain under half, and the rest has no known cause. That table furnishes V, J and clone size, whereas the DNA furnished D and trimming. The sample table shows about 170,000 clones, and 79% are seen once. Together, the top ten hold around 20% of the sample.

The specimen was PBMCs or T cells enriched from blood (not recorded which). This receptor was obtained from a woman in her seventies in a cohort exposed to, infected with or recovered from COVID-19 (not recorded which). The rearrangement joined TRBV30 to TRBJ2-1; the D gene is perhaps TRBD1, on 5 matching bases. The CDR3 has the sequence CAWIPYTSGRVFSLNNEQFF. The nucleotide sequence reads as follows: TGTGCCTGGATACCCTATACCTCGGGCAGGGTGTTTTCCCTGAACAATGAGCAGTTCTTC.